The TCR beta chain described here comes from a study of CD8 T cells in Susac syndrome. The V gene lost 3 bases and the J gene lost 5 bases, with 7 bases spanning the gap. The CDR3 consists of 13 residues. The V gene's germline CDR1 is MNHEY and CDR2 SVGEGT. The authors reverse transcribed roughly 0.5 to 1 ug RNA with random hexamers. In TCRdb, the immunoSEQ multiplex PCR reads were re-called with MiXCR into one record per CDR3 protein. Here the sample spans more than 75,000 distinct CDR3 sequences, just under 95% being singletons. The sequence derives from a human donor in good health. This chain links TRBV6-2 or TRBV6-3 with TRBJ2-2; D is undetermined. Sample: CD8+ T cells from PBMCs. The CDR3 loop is CASSYLNTGELFF. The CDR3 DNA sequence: TGTGCCAGCAGTTATTTGAATACCGGGGAGCTGTTTTTT.